Listed below are T cell receptor beta chains from one sample, sequenced in a study of cytomegalovirus exposure and HLA in healthy donors. Profiling relied on immunoSEQ multiplex PCR, and the TCRdb table lists in-frame clones only, not all of them. The sample has 150,000 to 200,000 clones, 78% seen once. Sequenced input: PBMCs. These receptors all come from a woman between 25 and 40 years old in good health and CMV-seropositive. Both conserved end residues are part of each CDR3. A D gene is named only where the DNA matches it firmly. Rows may omit the clone size; those that give it use once, few, many or a size class.

clone_size,d_call,v_call,j_call,cdr3_nt,cdr3_aa
-,-,TRBV9,TRBJ1-6,TGTGCCAGCAGCGTAGGTGAATCGAGTTCACCCCTCCACTTT,CASSVGESSSPLHF
-,TRBD1,TRBV5-1,TRBJ1-1,TGCGCCAGCAGCGCAAACAGGGGAACCTCCGAAGCTTTCTTT,CASSANRGTSEAFF
-,-,TRBV5-4,TRBJ2-5,TGTGCCAGCAGCTTGGTTGTGGGGGCCGAAGAGACCCAGTACTTC,CASSLVVGAEETQYF
-,-,TRBV7-2,TRBJ1-1,TGTGCCAGCAGCTCCGAGGGCGGTCTCACTGAAGCTTTCTTT,CASSSEGGLTEAFF
few,-,TRBV2,TRBJ1-2,TGTGCCAGCATGAAGGACAAGGGCCATGGCTACACCTTC,CASMKDKGHGYTF
-,TRBD2,TRBV9,TRBJ2-7,TGTGCCAGCAGCCCTAGCGGGACCACGAATTACGAGCAGTACTTC,CASSPSGTTNYEQYF
-,TRBD1,TRBV19,TRBJ2-1,TGTGCCAGTAGTATTCGTGGTACAGGGGGCGAGGAGCAGTTCTTC,CASSIRGTGGEEQFF
-,TRBD1,TRBV18,TRBJ2-3,TGTGCCAGCTCCCTGGGACAGGTCATAGATACGCAGTATTTT,CASSLGQVIDTQYF
few,-,TRBV19,TRBJ2-2,TGTGCCAGTAGTATCGGCCAGGATATATCCCCCGGGGAGCTGTTTTTT,CASSIGQDISPGELFF
few,-,TRBV4-1,TRBJ2-3,TGCGCCAGCAGCCAAGAATTGACGCGGGACACAGATACGCAGTATTTT,CASSQELTRDTDTQYF
-,TRBD1,TRBV19,TRBJ1-3,TGTGCCAGTAGTACACTCGGGACAGGGCTAAACACCATATATTTT,CASSTLGTGLNTIYF
-,-,TRBV4-3,TRBJ1-2,TGCGCCAGCAGCCAAGGGGGCCTACGGTATGGCTACACCTTC,CASSQGGLRYGYTF
-,-,TRBV15,TRBJ1-3,TGTGCCACCAGCAGAGATAGGCCCGGGGGTGGGGCAGCTGGAAACACCATATATTTT,CATSRDRPGGGAAGNTIYF
-,-,TRBV29-1,TRBJ1-1,TGCAGCGCTGACAGATATAACACTGAAGCTTTCTTT,CSADRYNTEAFF
-,TRBD1,TRBV19,TRBJ1-2,TGTGCCAGTAGTCCGACAGGGACTTATGGCTACACCTTC,CASSPTGTYGYTF
-,-,TRBV10-3,TRBJ1-2,TGTGCCATCAGTTACGGGAGCTACAAAATGGGCTACACCTTC,CAISYGSYKMGYTF
-,-,TRBV4-2,TRBJ1-1,TGTGCCAGCAGCCAAGATCCGAGATTCGAAGCTTTCTTT,CASSQDPRFEAFF